Each of the 27 T cell receptor beta chains below was sequenced from the same sample in a study of lymphopenia after photon versus proton radiotherapy. Assay: immunoSEQ multiplex PCR; the TCRdb copy retains only in-frame clones and omits some. The sample gives approximately 53,000 clones, 80% to 95% of which show up once; over 15% is in the top ten. Sequencing used peripheral blood, obtained from a patient treated with photon-based radiotherapy. The receptors were sampled from a woman between 40 and 50 years old with cholangiocarcinoma.

This rearrangement joins TRBV6-6 to TRBJ1-1; D remains ambiguous. The ends were cut back, 2 bases at V and 5 bases at J, with 12 bases in the middle. CDR3 length: 14 amino acids. CDR1 is MNHNY and CDR2 is SVGAGI in the germline V gene (reference sequence). As DNA, the CDR3 is TGTGCCAGCAGTTACGGCCGCGCTGCTACTGAAGCTTTCTTT. Translation gives CASSYGRAATEAFF.

The chain joins TRBV5-1 to TRBJ2-2, with D perhaps TRBD1 or TRBD2 (6 bases each). CDR1 and CDR2 from the germline V gene are SGHRS and YFSETQ. CDR3 size: 13 residues. Trimming left V 9 bases short and J 4 bases short, with 13 bases between. CDR3 loop: CATSKGGTGELFF. In nucleotides, the CDR3 is TGCGCCACCTCCAAGGGGGGCACCGGGGAGCTGTTTTTT.

This chain joins TRBV19 and TRBJ2-5, with no clear D. The CDR3 totals 11 residues. V lost 10 bases to trimming and J lost 2 bases, with 8 bases between them. Per the germline V gene, CDR1 is LNHDA and CDR2 is SQIVND (reference sequence). CDR3 loop: CATTRQETQYF. Here the CDR3 DNA reads TGTGCCACCACTCGGCAAGAGACCCAGTACTTC. The full variable domain, in which reference TRBV19 and TRBJ2-5 provide the parts outside the CDR3, is DGGITQSPKYLFRKEGQNVTLSCEQNLNHDAMYWYRQDPGQGLRLIYYSQIVNDFQKGDIAEGYSVSREKKESFPLTVTSAQKNPTAFYLCATTRQETQYFGPGTRLLVL.

V usage is TRBV6-6 and J usage is TRBJ1-1, with a weak D call TRBD1 (5 bases). Per the germline V gene, CDR1 is MNHNY and CDR2 is SVGAGI (reference sequence). The CDR3 loop spans 12 amino acids. Trimming took off 2 bases at V and 8 bases at J, with 9 bases between the two ends. CDR3 sequence reads: CASSYEGREAFF. In DNA, the CDR3 is TGTGCCAGCAGTTACGAGGGGCGGGAAGCTTTCTTT.

As DNA, the CDR3 is TGCGCCAGCAGCCGGCAAGAGACCCAGTACTTC. Its translation: CASSRQETQYF. The chain employs TRBV4-1 and TRBJ2-5; D is uncertain. V shed 4 bases and J shed 2 bases, with 2 bases lying between them. The germline gives CDR1 MGHRA, CDR2 YSYEKL. The CDR3 length is 11 residues.

The chain recombines TRBV7-2 with TRBJ1-2; tentative D call: TRBD1 (6 bases). The ends were cut back, 0 bases at V and 1 base at J, with 12 bases in the middle. The germline V gene encodes CDR1 SGHTA and CDR2 FQGNSA. This CDR3 is 16 amino acids long. CDR3 nucleotides: TGTGCCAGCAGCTTAGCGGGGGCAGGGGTTAACTATGGCTACACCTTC. As protein: CASSLAGAGVNYGYTF.

This chain links TRBV6-5 with TRBJ1-5, with D maybe TRBD1 (5 bases). CDR3 length equals 14 residues. With 2 bases removed from V and 1 base from J, the gap between germline ends came to 6 bases. CDR1 and CDR2 (germline): MNHEY, SVGAGI. The CDR3 DNA follows: TGTGCCAGCAGTTACCGGGGGAGCAATCAGCCCCAGCATTTT. Its translation: CASSYRGSNQPQHF.

The chain carries TRBV10-3 and TRBJ1-3; tentatively, D is TRBD1 (5 bases). Germline-derived CDR1 and CDR2 are ENHRY and SYGVKD. Between the trimmed V and J ends, which lost 4 bases and 2 bases, there was a span of 12 bases. CDR3 size: 15 residues. The CDR3 DNA is TGTGCCATCAGTGTTCAGGGATCAACTGGAAACACCATATATTTT. Protein product: CAISVQGSTGNTIYF.

The chain uses TRBV5-1 and TRBJ1-1, with D unclear. V lost 1 base to trimming and J lost 0 bases, with 10 bases between them. Germline CDR1 is SGHRS and CDR2 is YFSETQ. The CDR3 runs 15 residues. CDR3 sequence: CASSLPQPMNTEAFF. In nucleotides, the CDR3 is TGCGCCAGCAGCTTGCCACAGCCCATGAACACTGAAGCTTTCTTT.

The J gene is TRBJ1-2, the V gene TRBV11-2; 7 nucleotides line up with TRBD1. After removal of 5 bases from V and 7 bases from J, the junction contained 7 bases not matched to a gene. Germline CDR1 and CDR2: SGHAT and FQNNGV. The CDR3 loop spans 13 amino acids. CDR3 loop: CASSSNRGGGYTF. The CDR3 nucleotides read TGTGCCAGCAGCAGTAACAGGGGAGGTGGCTACACCTTC.

V and J are TRBV29-1 and TRBJ2-2, with no clear D. V dropped 5 bases and J dropped 0 bases, with 7 bases sitting between them. The germline CDR1 and CDR2 sequences are SQVTM and ANQGSEA. The CDR3 spans 13 residues. This CDR3 is CSVKQPNTGELFF. The CDR3 DNA reads as TGCAGCGTTAAGCAGCCGAACACCGGGGAGCTGTTTTTT.

The rearrangement uses TRBV2 and TRBJ2-7, with TRBD1 identical over 8 bases. Per the germline V gene, CDR1 is SNHLY and CDR2 is FYNNEI. V gave up 1 base and J gave up 3 bases; unmatched junction bases: 5. CDR3 length: 15 residues. The CDR3 protein is CASSEGTGTYYEQYF. The CDR3 region has the DNA TGTGCCAGCAGTGAAGGGACAGGGACCTACTACGAGCAGTACTTC.

The rearrangement links TRBV30 to TRBJ2-2; TRBD1 might be the D (5 bases). V lost 4 bases, J lost 8 bases, and 17 bases lay in between. Germline CDR1 and CDR2: GTSNPN and SVGIG (reference sequence). CDR3 length: 14 residues. The CDR3 protein is CAWTSTGYTGELFF. The DNA of the CDR3 is TGTGCCTGGACTTCAACAGGTTATACGGGGGAGCTGTTTTTT.

The CDR3 protein is CAISEGSLNQPQHF. In DNA form, the CDR3 reads TGTGCCATCAGTGAGGGCAGCCTAAATCAGCCCCAGCATTTT. This rearrangement joins TRBV10-3 to TRBJ1-5; D call uncertain. The CDR3 is 14 residues long. Trimming took 2 bases from V and 4 from J, leaving 9 bases between them. Germline V gives CDR1 ENHRY, CDR2 SYGVKD.

The V gene is TRBV28, the J gene TRBJ2-3, with D possibly TRBD1 on 6 matching bases. Germline assignment: CDR1 MDHEN and CDR2 SYDVKM. Trimming removed 4 bases from V and 0 bases from J, with 26 bases in between. The CDR3 has 20 amino acids. The CDR3 sequence: CASSSGHREWISTSTDTQYF. The DNA of the CDR3 is TGTGCCAGCAGTTCGGGGCACAGGGAATGGATATCGACTAGCACAGATACGCAGTATTTT.

This rearrangement joins TRBV30 to TRBJ1-4; 7 positions match TRBD1. Germline lookup yields CDR1 GTSNPN and CDR2 SVGIG (reference sequence). V lost 0 bases, J lost 5 bases, and 3 bases stayed unmatched. CDR3 length: 14 amino acids. The CDR3 spells CAWSVGQLNEKLFF. CDR3 nucleotide sequence: TGTGCCTGGAGTGTGGGACAGCTAAATGAAAAACTGTTTTTT.

The chain joins TRBV5-4 to TRBJ2-1; 13 nucleotides line up with TRBD2. Germline V gene lookup returns CDR1 SGHNT and CDR2 YYREEE (reference sequence). CDR3 length: 17 residues. V shed 4 bases and J 2 bases; nucleotides not matched to a gene: 6. CDR3 DNA: TGTGCCAGCAGCCAATCTACTAGCGGGGGGGCCTACAATGAGCAGTTCTTC. Encoded protein: CASSQSTSGGAYNEQFF.

The CDR3, as DNA: TGTGCCAGCAGTTTAAGCGACAGATACACTGAAGCTTTCTTT. This encodes CASSLSDRYTEAFF. The J gene is TRBJ1-1, the V gene TRBV28; a weak D match, TRBD1 (5 bases). Trimming removed 2 bases from V and 3 bases from J, with 10 bases in between. This CDR3 has 14 residues. CDR1 and CDR2 (germline): MDHEN, SYDVKM.

The V and J genes are TRBV5-1 and TRBJ1-2; 12 bases map to TRBD1. The CDR3 has 17 residues. Germline CDR1 is SGHRS and CDR2 is YFSETQ. V shed 2 bases, J shed 7 bases, and the junction held 12 bases outside the gene matches. The CDR3 coding sequence is TGCGCCAGCAGCTTCGGGACAGGGGGCTTGATGGCTAGTGGCTACACCTTC. Amino acid sequence: CASSFGTGGLMASGYTF.

In DNA, the CDR3 is TGTGCCAGCAGTTTTACGCAGGAGCAGTACTTC. This codes for CASSFTQEQYF. The rearrangement links TRBV2 to TRBJ2-7; D is undetermined. With 5 bases removed from V and 7 bases from J, the gap between germline ends came to 9 bases. CDR3 length: 11 amino acids. CDR1 SNHLY and CDR2 FYNNEI come from the germline V gene.

This rearrangement joins TRBV10-2 to TRBJ1-1; D is unclear. CDR1 is WSHSY, CDR2 SAAADI, per germline. The CDR3 spans 13 residues. The V gene lost 2 bases and the J gene lost 0 bases, with 4 bases spanning the gap. This CDR3 reads CASSEVMNTEAFF. The CDR3 region has the DNA TGCGCCAGCAGTGAGGTGATGAACACTGAAGCTTTCTTT.

The chain combines TRBV5-8 with TRBJ1-5; a possible D gene is TRBD1 (5 bases). The CDR3 consists of 16 residues. V was pared by 1 base and J by 5 bases, with 16 bases between. Germline V gene data show CDR1 as SGHTS and CDR2 as YDEGEE. The CDR3 region has the DNA TGTGCCAGCAGCTTGTCACGGAAAGGGGTTGATCAGCCCCAGCATTTT. Translation: CASSLSRKGVDQPQHF.

The chain employs TRBV5-1 and TRBJ1-4; D ambiguous. Deletions cut 0 bases from V and 2 bases from J, with 5 bases between. Germline V gives CDR1 SGHRS, CDR2 YFSETQ. The CDR3 is 14 amino acids. The CDR3, as DNA: TGCGCCAGCAGCTTGGAAGGGACTAATGAAAAACTGTTTTTT. This encodes CASSLEGTNEKLFF.

The chain joins TRBV10-3 to TRBJ1-1, with D possibly matching TRBD1 (6 bases). CDR1 ENHRY and CDR2 SYGVKD come from the germline V gene. Trimming shortened V by 5 bases and J by 1 base, and 11 bases separated the two germline ends. The CDR3 spans 14 residues. DNA for the CDR3: TGTGCCATCAGTCCGGGACACCAGAACACTGAAGCTTTCTTT. Translated: CAISPGHQNTEAFF.

This chain uses TRBV5-1 with TRBJ1-1, with D perhaps TRBD1 (5 bases). The V end lost 4 bases, the J end lost 0 bases, and 13 bases lay between the germline ends. Looked up from germline, CDR1 is SGHRS and CDR2 is YFSETQ. CDR3 length: 15 residues. The CDR3 is CASSVMGTVNTEAFF. The CDR3, as DNA: TGCGCCAGCAGCGTGATGGGGACGGTGAACACTGAAGCTTTCTTT.

The J gene is TRBJ2-1, the V gene TRBV7-3; TRBD1 is a possible D gene (5 bases). The V and J ends lost 4 bases and 2 bases respectively, with 9 bases between them. This CDR3 contains 14 residues. Germline V lookup: CDR1 SGHTA, CDR2 FQGTGA. CDR3: CASSSQGTYNEQFF. CDR3 bases: TGTGCCAGCAGCTCCCAGGGTACCTACAATGAGCAGTTCTTC.

The gene calls are TRBV7-9 and TRBJ1-5, with D unclear. CDR1 is SEHNR and CDR2 is FQNEAQ in the germline V gene (reference sequence). V gave up 2 bases and J gave up 5 bases, with 7 bases separating them. CDR3 length: 13 amino acids. The CDR3 sequence: CASSLRSDQPQHF. CDR3 DNA: TGTGCCAGCAGCTTAAGATCAGATCAGCCCCAGCATTTT.